This T cell receptor (beta chain) stems from a study of blood T cells in healthy people across ages. A single count supports this clonotype. Its matching antigen is unknown. Each sample yielded at least 7 million isolated PBMCs. General study findings and limits: Unsorted PBMCs ruled out conclusive naive versus antigen-experienced comparison.

Looked up from germline, CDR1 is SGHKS and CDR2 is YYEKEE (reference sequence). The CDR3 covers 13 residues. Primers used in a second PCR of roughly 6 to 11 cycles were a sample-barcoded 5' primer and a J-beta primer mix. Each cDNA molecule carried a tag from a template-switch adaptor that contained 12 random nucleotides. TCRdb reprocessed the 5' RACE reads with MiXCR, giving one entry per CDR3 protein. The table includes 500,000 to 700,000 distinct CDR3 sequences, approximately 30% detected once. Material: blood. The chain joins TRBV5-5 to TRBJ2-4; D is possibly TRBD1 or TRBD2 (6 bases each). The assigned J gene may be wrong: the sequence end matches TRBJ2-7 better. The TCR was taken from a woman of 80 years or more in good health. This chain's CDR3 is CASSKGGTYEQYF. CDR3 in DNA: TGTGCCAGCAGCAAGGGGGGAACCTACGAGCAGTACTTC.